This T cell receptor (beta chain) was retrieved from a study of post-analysis software for immune sequencing data. This CDR3 has 10 residues. Germline V gene sequence: CDR1 ENHRY, CDR2 SYGVKD. V lost 10 bases to trimming and J lost 3 bases, with 7 bases between them. This clonotype occurred a few times. Its specificity is unknown. Study results and caveats: Five or six TRBV segments, TRBV5-6, TRBV5-1 and TRBV20-1 among them, were found more frequent in patients than controls.

Unique molecular identifiers had been added to the TCR beta cDNA libraries. TCRdb re-called the PCR reads through MiXCR, storing one row per CDR3 protein. Altogether roughly 180,000 distinct CDR3 sequences are present, roughly 30% being singletons, with the ten largest covering over 1.2%. This clonotype was obtained from a girl aged 10 to 17 with multiple sclerosis. The sample taken for sequencing was blood. The V call is TRBV10-3, the J call TRBJ2-7; D perhaps matches TRBD1 (6 bases). The CDR3 here is CARTVYEQYF. DNA of the CDR3: TGTGCCAGGACAGTCTACGAGCAGTACTTC.